These T cell receptor beta chains were read from a single sample in a study of regulatory T cells in long-lasting Graves disease. MiXCR was run by TCRdb on the multiplex PCR reads, yielding one entry per CDR3 protein. The table shows a few hundred thousand distinct CDR3 sequences, with 20% to 25% occurring only once. Sequenced material: peripheral blood mononuclear cells (PBMCs), taken when the disease was refractory, from a patient treated with antithyroid drugs. The source is a woman between 40 and 50 years old with Graves disease. Both conserved end residues are part of each CDR3. The D gene is left open where the match is weak. Where a row states a size, it is once, few, many or the class of an expanded clone; other rows omit it.

TRBJ2-7 | TRBV5-1 | - | TRBD2 | TGCGCCAGCAGCTCGATCGGACTAGCGGGAGGTTACGAGCAGTACTTC | CASSSIGLAGGYEQYF
TRBJ1-2 | TRBV13 | - | - | TGTGCCAGCAAGATAGGTGGGCGCCGGGGCTACACCTTC | CASKIGGRRGYTF
TRBJ2-5 | TRBV5-5 | few | - | TGTGCCAGCAGCTTGGACCCGCAGGGCAGGGAGACCCAGTACTTC | CASSLDPQGRETQYF
TRBJ1-1 | TRBV30 | few | - | TGTGCCTGGAGTGTACGAGGGCGAAAAACCATGAACACTGAAGCTTTCTTT | CAWSVRGRKTMNTEAFF
TRBJ2-2 | TRBV6-2/TRBV6-3 | few | TRBD1 | TGTGCCAGCAGTTTGACAGGGTCCTCTTCTGGGGAGCTGTTTTTT | CASSLTGSSSGELFF
TRBJ2-7 | TRBV20-1 | many | TRBD1 | TGCAGTGCTTGGGACAGGGGCGAGCAGTACTTC | CSAWDRGEQYF
TRBJ1-4 | TRBV20-1 | - | - | TGCAGTGCTAGAGCGGACAGTCTTAATGAAAAACTGTTTTTT | CSARADSLNEKLFF
TRBJ2-5 | TRBV6-1 | few | TRBD2 | TGTGCCAGCCACAGCGGGAGGTGGCAAGAGACCCAGTACTTC | CASHSGRWQETQYF
TRBJ1-1 | TRBV10-3 | - | - | TGTGCCATCAGTTACTCAGGGGAGGCCACTGAAGCTTTCTTT | CAISYSGEATEAFF
TRBJ2-2 | TRBV4-1 | - | - | TGCGCCAGCAGCCTAAACCCGCGGACCGGGGAGCTGTTTTTT | CASSLNPRTGELFF
TRBJ2-7 | TRBV7-9 | - | - | TGTGCCAGCAGCTCCTCTGCTTCCTACGAGCAGTACTTC | CASSSSASYEQYF
TRBJ2-7 | TRBV20-1 | - | TRBD2 | TGCAGTGCTGCGACTAGCGGACCTTACGAGCAGTACTTC | CSAATSGPYEQYF
TRBJ1-2 | TRBV27 | many | - | TGTGCCAGCAGTTTAACAGGGTATCTTAACTATGGCTACACCTTC | CASSLTGYLNYGYTF
TRBJ2-4 | TRBV5-8 | - | TRBD2 | TGTGCCAGCAGCTCGGGGGACTACCGGGCGACCAAAAACATTCAGTACTTC | CASSSGDYRATKNIQYF
TRBJ1-2 | TRBV28 | many | - | TGTGCCAGCAGGCTCTCGACTCATGGCTACACCTTC | CASRLSTHGYTF
TRBJ1-1 | TRBV14 | - | TRBD1 | TGTGCCAGCAGCCCCCCGACAGGGGCGTCTACTGAAGCTTTCTTT | CASSPPTGASTEAFF
TRBJ2-3 | TRBV6-1 | - | TRBD2 | TGTGCCAGCAAACCGGGACTAGCGGGAACAGATACGCAGTATTTT | CASKPGLAGTDTQYF
TRBJ1-5 | TRBV7-8 | - | TRBD1 | TGTGCCAGCAGCCCGACAGGGGGTTTTTATCAGCCCCAGCATTTT | CASSPTGGFYQPQHF
TRBJ1-6 | TRBV12-3/TRBV12-4 | many | TRBD1 | TGTGCCAGCAGTTCCGGACAGGGGGTTTCACCCCTCCACTTT | CASSSGQGVSPLHF
TRBJ1-1 | TRBV28 | many | TRBD1 | TGTGCCAGCAGCCGGACAGGGGGCTTGAGGACTGAAGCTTTCTTT | CASSRTGGLRTEAFF
TRBJ2-7 | TRBV19 | few | - | TGTGCCAGTAGTCCTTGGGACAAGCGGAGGGACGAGCAGTACTTC | CASSPWDKRRDEQYF
TRBJ2-2 | TRBV28 | few | - | TGTGCCAGCAGTTACCGGACAGTCTACACCGGGGAGCTGTTTTTT | CASSYRTVYTGELFF
TRBJ1-1 | TRBV30 | - | - | TGTGCCGGCTCAATACTGAACACTGAAGCTTTCTTT | CAGSILNTEAFF
TRBJ1-3 | TRBV2 | many | - | TGTGCCAGCAGTGAAAACTACTCTGGAAACACCATATATTTT | CASSENYSGNTIYF
TRBJ2-2 | TRBV7-3 | many | - | TGTGCCAGCAGCTTATCGGGGGAACAGGCTAAGAACACCGGGGAGCTGTTTTTT | CASSLSGEQAKNTGELFF
TRBJ1-1 | TRBV7-3 | - | - | TGTGCCAGCAGCTTAAGCCGCGCAACTAACACTGAAGCTTTCTTT | CASSLSRATNTEAFF
TRBJ2-7 | TRBV7-9 | - | - | TGTGCCAGCAGCTTAGAAGTGTGGGGCCGCAAATACTTC | CASSLEVWGRKYF
TRBJ2-2 | TRBV6-1 | once | TRBD2 | TGTGCCAGCGGTAGCGGGAGGGTTTACACCGGGGAGCTGTTTTTT | CASGSGRVYTGELFF
TRBJ2-1 | TRBV3-1 | - | TRBD2 | TGTGCCAGCAGCCAAGATAGCGGGACCTACAATGAGCAGTTCTTC | CASSQDSGTYNEQFF
TRBJ2-7 | TRBV2 | many | - | TGTGCCAGCAGTGAACATGGGCCGACCTACGAGCAGTACTTC | CASSEHGPTYEQYF
TRBJ2-2 | TRBV20-1 | many | TRBD2 | TGCAGTGCTAGACCAAGGACTAGCGGAAACACCGGGGAGCTGTTTTTT | CSARPRTSGNTGELFF
TRBJ2-7 | TRBV11-1 | many | - | TGTGCCAGCAGCCCGAACAGTGGGGATTACTACGAGCAGTACTTC | CASSPNSGDYYEQYF
TRBJ1-1 | TRBV7-8 | - | - | - | CASSIYLCSAEGGGPAEAFF
TRBJ2-4 | TRBV10-1 | - | TRBD2 | TGCGCCAGCAAGAGTAGCGGGAGGTGGGACAAAAACATTCAGTACTTC | CASKSSGRWDKNIQYF
TRBJ2-7 | TRBV7-2 | many | - | TGTGCCAGCAGCTTAAGGGCAGGGGACTACGAGCAGTACTTC | CASSLRAGDYEQYF
TRBJ2-2 | TRBV12-3/TRBV12-4 | many | TRBD1 | TGTGCCAGCATGCTCCAGGGGACAGGATACACCGGGGAGCTGTTTTTT | CASMLQGTGYTGELFF
TRBJ1-1 | TRBV28 | many | - | TGTGCCAGCAGTGGAGGCGTTGGGGCTTTCTTT | CASSGGVGAFF
TRBJ2-1 | TRBV28 | - | - | TGTGCCAGCAGCCCCCACCCCCGGGACGCAAATGAGCAGTTCTTC | CASSPHPRDANEQFF
TRBJ1-1 | TRBV6-2/TRBV6-3 | many | - | TGTGCCAGCAGTTATCCGATCGACAGGACGAACACTGAAGCTTTCTTT | CASSYPIDRTNTEAFF
TRBJ2-7 | TRBV28 | few | - | TGTGCCAGCAGTCAACCCGGGCCCCCCTACGAGCAGTACTTC | CASSQPGPPYEQYF
TRBJ2-6 | TRBV11-1 | many | TRBD1 | TGTGCCAGCAGCCGGACCAGGGGGTCCGGGGCCAACGTCCTGACTTTC | CASSRTRGSGANVLTF
TRBJ2-7 | TRBV6-1 | many | TRBD2 | TGTGCCAGCAACGGGGGGTACTACGAGCAGTACTTC | CASNGGYYEQYF
TRBJ1-1 | TRBV28 | many | - | TGTGCCAGCAGTCCTCGGGCGACGCAAATTGAAGCTTTCTTT | CASSPRATQIEAFF
TRBJ1-5 | TRBV27 | - | - | TGTGCCAGCAGTCTACAATGGGGAAGCAATCAGCCCCAGCATTTT | CASSLQWGSNQPQHF
TRBJ2-5 | TRBV19 | many | TRBD2 | TGTGCCAGTAGCGGACTAGCGGGAGAAGGAGAGACCCAGTACTTC | CASSGLAGEGETQYF
TRBJ1-1 | TRBV6-1 | - | - | TGTGCCAGCAGGCCCCCGGCCGGGACGTACATGAACACTGAAGCTTTCTTT | CASRPPAGTYMNTEAFF
TRBJ2-1 | TRBV2 | few | TRBD1 | TGTGCCAGCAGGGCGCCGGGACAGGGGGTTCTTAATGAGCAGTTCTTC | CASRAPGQGVLNEQFF
TRBJ1-1 | TRBV19 | many | - | TGTGCCAGTAGTATAGGGAACACTGAAGCTTTCTTT | CASSIGNTEAFF
TRBJ2-7 | TRBV20-1 | - | - | TGCAGTGCTAGAGGCCCCGTCGGTGACGAGCAGTACTTC | CSARGPVGDEQYF
TRBJ2-2 | TRBV19 | few | TRBD2 | TGTGCCAGTAGTACGGAGCTAGCGGGAGGAGTCACCGGGGAGCTGTTTTTT | CASSTELAGGVTGELFF
TRBJ2-7 | TRBV28 | many | TRBD1 | TGTGCCAGCAGCAACAGGGGGCGCGGGAGCGAGCAGTACTTC | CASSNRGRGSEQYF
TRBJ1-5 | TRBV6-5 | many | TRBD1 | TGTGCCAGCAGTTCCCACGGACAGGGTGGTATCCAGCCCCAGCATTTT | CASSSHGQGGIQPQHF